Presented here are 3 T cell receptor beta chains from one specimen sequenced in a study of T cell repertoires in cytomegalovirus infection. Which antigens these TCRs recognize remains unknown. TCRdb re-called the reads with MiXCR, one entry per CDR3 protein. This table holds 830,000 or so distinct CDR3 sequences, about 33% found once. The starting material was cultured CD8+ T cells from PBMCs, obtained from culture after CMV antigen stimulation. The receptors derive from a human donor in good health (CMV status not recorded). Some clones in this sample may be carry-over from other donors' samples.

The chain recombines TRBV28 with TRBJ2-1, with D hard to call. The CDR3 sequence is 13 residues long. Germline V gives CDR1 MDHEN, CDR2 SYDVKM. Between the trimmed V and J ends, which lost 1 base and 7 bases, there was a span of 8 bases. The CDR3 DNA follows: TGTGCCAGCAGTTTATCACTGGGTAATGAGCAGTTCTTC. Amino acid sequence: CASSLSLGNEQFF. Full variable domain (remainder filled in from reference TRBV28 and TRBJ2-1): DVKVTQSSRYLVKRTGEKVFLECVQDMDHENMFWYRQDPGLGLRLIYFSYDVKMKEKGDIPEGYSVSREKKERFSLILESASTNQTSMYLCASSLSLGNEQFFGPGTRLTVL.

This chain connects TRBV7-9 to TRBJ2-5; D ambiguous. Trimming stripped 5 bases from V and 4 bases from J, with 11 bases between. Germline V gene sequence: CDR1 SEHNR, CDR2 FQNEAQ (reference sequence). The CDR3 is 13 amino acids. CDR3 loop: CASSPNLGETQYF. The CDR3 DNA is TGTGCCAGCAGCCCCAACTTGGGAGAGACCCAGTACTTC.

The chain recombines TRBV10-3 with TRBJ2-2; 7 bases are a match to TRBD1. The CDR3 is 15 residues long. V trimming: 4 bases; J trimming: 0 bases; junction bases outside the gene matches: 2. Germline V gene lookup returns CDR1 ENHRY and CDR2 SYGVKD. Written as DNA, the CDR3 is TGTGCCATCAGTGGGGGACAGACGAACACCGGGGAGCTGTTTTTT. Its translation is CAISGGQTNTGELFF.